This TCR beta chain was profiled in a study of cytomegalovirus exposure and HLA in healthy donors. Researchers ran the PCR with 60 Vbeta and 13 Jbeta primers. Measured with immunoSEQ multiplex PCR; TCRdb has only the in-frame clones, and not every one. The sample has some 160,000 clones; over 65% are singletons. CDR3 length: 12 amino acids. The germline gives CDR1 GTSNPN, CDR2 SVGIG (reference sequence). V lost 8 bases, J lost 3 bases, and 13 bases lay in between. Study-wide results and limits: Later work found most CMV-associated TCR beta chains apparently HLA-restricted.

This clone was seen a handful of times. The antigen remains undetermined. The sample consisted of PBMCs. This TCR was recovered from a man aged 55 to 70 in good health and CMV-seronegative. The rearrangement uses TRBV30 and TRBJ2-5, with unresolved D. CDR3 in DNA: TGTGCCGGCGGCGTGGTAAAAGAGACCCAGTACTTC. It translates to CAGGVVKETQYF.